The present T cell receptor beta chain was sequenced within a study of graft-versus-host responses after intestinal transplantation. Study in general: The study gave all recipients anti-thymocyte globulin induction, then tacrolimus and steroids for roughly 3 years.

Trimming shortened V by 6 bases and J by 4 bases, and 13 bases separated the two germline ends. The CDR3 is 14 residues long. Germline CDR1 is LNHDA and CDR2 is SQIVND (reference sequence). Profiling relied on immunoSEQ multiplex PCR, and the TCRdb table lists in-frame clones only, not all of them. The profile covers around 110,000 clones, with about nine tenths appearing a single time and roughly 0.2% taken by the ten largest. Study findings and constraints: Individuals carrying graft-donor T cell macrochimerism showed high graft-versus-host to host-versus-graft clonal ratios in allografts. Analysis identified GvH clones in recipient marrow, with some appearing first in ileum or blood.

Remarks on this clone: The antigen remains unidentified.

Sequencing used unstimulated CD4+ T cells sorted from spleen or lymph node cells, obtained before intestinal transplant. The TCR originated in a human donor who received an intestinal transplant. The chain uses TRBV19 and TRBJ2-1; D is uncertain. CDR3 protein: CASRGSPSYNEQFF. CDR3 nucleotide sequence: TGTGCCAGTAGGGGCAGTCCGAGTTACAATGAGCAGTTCTTC.